The table lists the clone carrying this TCR beta chain with a few counts. The sample originates from a study of CD8 T cells in ankylosing spondylitis. TCRdb re-called the 5' RACE reads through MiXCR, storing one row per CDR3 protein. The sample contains about 360,000 distinct CDR3 sequences, 20% of which appear only once. Germline V gives CDR1 MGHRA, CDR2 YSYEKL. V gave up 3 bases and J gave up 0 bases; unmatched junction bases: 5. This CDR3 has 17 residues. Input material: blood, either unsorted or a sorted T cell fraction (not recorded which). The TCR sequence derives from a male donor with ankylosing spondylitis or in good health (not recorded which). The V call is TRBV4-1, the J call TRBJ2-2, with 9 bases matching TRBD1. The CDR3 here is CASSQSQGAPNTGELFF. DNA of the CDR3: TGCGCCAGCAGCCAGTCACAGGGGGCACCGAACACCGGGGAGCTGTTTTTT.